Following are 32 T cell receptor beta chains from one sample sequenced in a study of T-cell memory formation after mild COVID-19. TCRdb passed the 5' RACE reads through MiXCR, listing each CDR3 protein once. The sample includes about 130,000 distinct CDR3 sequences, roughly 6% seen only once; the top ten take around 2%. The sample comprised PBMCs or a T cell subset sorted from them (not recorded which). These receptors all stem from an adult woman who had mild COVID-19 (a few samples of this study predate the infection). Cell type and time point are not known.

The J gene is TRBJ2-7, the V gene TRBV11-1; D unclear. Trimming removed 0 bases from V and 2 bases from J, with 11 bases in between. Per germline, CDR1 SGHAT and CDR2 FQDESV (reference sequence). The CDR3 length is 15 residues. CDR3: CASSLALGRAYEQYF. The CDR3, as DNA: TGTGCCAGCAGCTTAGCCCTGGGAAGGGCCTACGAGCAGTACTTC.

The sample holds many counts of this clonotype. The chain uses TRBV20-1 and TRBJ2-5, with D possibly TRBD2 on 6 matching bases. The CDR3 is made up of 15 amino acids. From germline, CDR1 is DFQATT and CDR2 SNEGSKA (reference sequence). Trimming took off 1 base at V and 4 bases at J, with 16 bases between the two ends. This chain's CDR3 is CSARALGTHRETQYF. CDR3 DNA: TGCAGTGCTAGAGCACTGGGGACTCATCGAGAGACCCAGTACTTC.

Remarks on this clonotype: This may come from a read error, since a much larger clone is one base off. The chain's CDR3 is CRASELENGYTF. CDR3 bases: TGCAGAGCTAGCGAGTTGGAGAATGGCTACACCTTC. V is TRBV20-1 and J is TRBJ1-2; D ambiguous. Germline-derived CDR1 and CDR2 are DFQATT and SNEGSKA (reference sequence). This CDR3 comprises 12 residues.

This clonotype has at least ten counts. The rearrangement uses TRBV6-6 and TRBJ2-7; 9 positions match TRBD1. Per the germline V gene, CDR1 is MNHNY and CDR2 is SVGAGI (reference sequence). CDR3 size: 18 residues. The V gene end was trimmed by 0 bases and the J gene end by 0 bases; junction bases not matched to a gene: 9. CDR3 sequence (DNA): TGTGCCAGCAGTTACTCGAACAGGGGGACAGGGAGCTCCTACGAGCAGTACTTC. Protein: CASSYSNRGTGSSYEQYF.

V gene TRBV5-4 combines with J gene TRBJ1-1, with 8 bases that match TRBD1. CDR3 length: 16 amino acids. J gave up 0 bases and V 5 bases, and 9 bases lay outside the gene matches. Per germline, CDR1 SGHNT and CDR2 YYREEE (reference sequence). The CDR3 nucleotides read TGTGCCAGCAGTAATGGGGCAGGGGGCTTGAACACTGAAGCTTTCTTT. Its protein is CASSNGAGGLNTEAFF.

The rearrangement joins TRBV5-1 to TRBJ1-3, with 9 bases fitting TRBD1. This CDR3 region has 17 residues. Trimming removed 3 bases from V and 0 bases from J; junction bases left unmatched: 7. The germline V gene encodes CDR1 SGHRS and CDR2 YFSETQ. The CDR3 sequence is CASSYSGTGSSGNTIYF. The CDR3 DNA reads TGCGCCAGCAGCTACTCCGGGACAGGGAGCTCTGGAAACACCATATATTTT.

This chain links TRBV7-6 with TRBJ1-1; maybe TRBD1 (6 bases). The CDR3 is made up of 14 amino acids. Trimming removed 5 bases from V and 7 bases from J, with 17 bases in between. From germline, CDR1 is SGHVS and CDR2 FNYEAQ. CDR3 sequence reads: CASSPWTAENEAFF. Written as DNA, the CDR3 is TGTGCCAGCAGCCCTTGGACAGCCGAGAATGAAGCTTTCTTT.

This clonotype was detected many times. This chain connects TRBV24-1 to TRBJ2-5; D uncertain. In germline, CDR1 is KGHDR, CDR2 SFDVKD. The CDR3 has 13 residues. Trimming shortened V by 5 bases and J by 1 base, and 7 bases separated the two germline ends. CDR3 region: CATSVGPQETQYF. DNA for the CDR3: TGTGCCACCAGTGTCGGACCCCAAGAGACCCAGTACTTC.

The CDR3 loop reads CASSRRTWEGEQYF. In DNA, the CDR3 is TGTGCCAGCAGCAGAAGGACATGGGAAGGCGAGCAGTACTTC. The gene calls are TRBV5-8 and TRBJ2-7, with a weak D call TRBD1 (5 bases). This CDR3 is 14 amino acids long. The V end lost 4 bases, the J end lost 6 bases, and 17 bases lay between the germline ends. The germline V gene has CDR1 SGHTS and CDR2 YDEGEE.

This clonotype has at least ten counts. CDR3 in DNA: TGCGCCAGCAGCCAAGGAGTCAGGGACACAGATACGCAGTATTTT. It encodes CASSQGVRDTDTQYF. The chain links TRBV4-1 to TRBJ2-3; possible D gene TRBD1, 5 bases. Germline lookup yields CDR1 MGHRA and CDR2 YSYEKL. The ends were cut back, 1 base at V and 2 bases at J, with 10 bases in the middle. This CDR3 comprises 15 residues.

This clonotype came up many times. The V gene is TRBV6-6, the J gene TRBJ2-7, with 9 bases fitting TRBD2. CDR1 and CDR2 from the germline V gene are MNHNY and SVGAGI (reference sequence). J gave up 3 bases and V 6 bases, and 6 bases lay outside the gene matches. The CDR3 contains 14 residues. CDR3 loop: CASSPTSGFYEQYF. The CDR3 DNA is TGTGCCAGCAGCCCGACTAGCGGTTTCTACGAGCAGTACTTC.

This clonotype came up a few times. The chain recombines TRBV7-8 with TRBJ2-3; a weak D match, TRBD1 (5 bases). V was trimmed by 4 bases and J by 1 base, leaving 12 bases between them. This CDR3 contains 15 residues. The germline V gene encodes CDR1 SGHVS and CDR2 FQNEAQ. The CDR3 DNA is TGTGCCAGCAGCTCCCTAATCAGGGGCACAGATACGCAGTATTTT. Translation: CASSSLIRGTDTQYF.

The chain uses TRBV19 and TRBJ2-1; no clear D. Germline values: CDR1 LNHDA, CDR2 SQIVND (reference sequence). The CDR3 spans 16 residues. The ends were cut back, 0 bases at V and 0 bases at J, with 9 bases in the middle. The DNA for the CDR3 is TGTGCCAGTAGTATAGATCGCAGGAACTCCTACAATGAGCAGTTCTTC. Translating it yields CASSIDRRNSYNEQFF.

The chain recombines TRBV29-1 with TRBJ2-3; TRBD1 or TRBD2 may be the D gene (6 bases each). Between the trimmed V and J ends, which lost 4 bases and 2 bases, there was a span of 13 bases. The CDR3 length is 14 residues. Germline V gene data show CDR1 as SQVTM and CDR2 as ANQGSEA. The CDR3 loop is CSVVSGGYTDTQYF. The CDR3 DNA reads as TGCAGCGTTGTCTCCGGGGGCTACACAGATACGCAGTATTTT.

This clonotype was counted between two and nine times. The chain carries TRBV5-1 and TRBJ1-1; 9 positions agree with TRBD1. The CDR3 sequence is 14 residues long. CDR1 is SGHRS, CDR2 YFSETQ, per germline. The trim removed 4 bases at V and 4 bases at J, leaving 5 bases unmatched. The CDR3 here is CASSGGTGLTEAFF. In nucleotides, the CDR3 is TGCGCCAGCAGCGGCGGGACAGGGCTCACTGAAGCTTTCTTT. Variable domain in full (rest from reference TRBV5-1 and TRBJ1-1): KAGVTQTPRYLIKTRGQQVTLSCSPISGHRSVSWYQQTPGQGLQFLFEYFSETQRNKGNFPGRFSGRQFSNSRSEMNVSTLELGDSALYLCASSGGTGLTEAFFGQGTRLTVV.

The V gene is TRBV10-3, the J gene TRBJ1-2; a weak D match, TRBD1 (5 bases). Trimming left V 4 bases short and J 6 bases short, with 12 bases between. Germline V gene data show CDR1 as ENHRY and CDR2 as SYGVKD. The CDR3 has 13 residues. The chain's CDR3 is CAISGQPLDGYTF. CDR3 nucleotide sequence: TGTGCCATCAGTGGACAGCCGCTGGATGGCTACACCTTC.

This clonotype was detected only a few times. The genes are TRBV6-6 and TRBJ1-5; possible D gene TRBD1, 6 bases. Trimming stripped 0 bases from V and 6 bases from J, with 15 bases between. The V gene's germline CDR1 is MNHNY and CDR2 SVGAGI (reference sequence). There are 16 residues in the CDR3. CDR3: CASSYSLRGRGQPQHF. Here the CDR3 DNA reads TGTGCCAGCAGTTACTCCCTAAGGGGCAGGGGTCAGCCCCAGCATTTT.

The chain couples TRBV3-1 to TRBJ2-7; D is ambiguous. The CDR3 is 12 amino acids. V was clipped by 4 bases and J by 6 bases, with 10 bases between them. Germline CDR1 and CDR2: LGHDT and YNNKEL (reference sequence). The DNA of the CDR3 is TGTGCCAGCAGCCGGGTGGATACCGAGCAGTACTTC. Its protein is CASSRVDTEQYF.

The rearrangement uses TRBV3-1 and TRBJ1-1; D remains ambiguous. Germline V lookup: CDR1 LGHDT, CDR2 YNNKEL (reference sequence). V shed 4 bases and J shed 1 base, with 13 bases lying between them. This CDR3 contains 15 residues. The CDR3 spells CASSLGARRNTEAFF. CDR3 coding DNA: TGTGCCAGCAGCCTTGGAGCGAGAAGGAACACTGAAGCTTTCTTT. The entire variable domain, with the rest obtained from reference TRBV3-1 and TRBJ1-1, is as follows: DTAVSQTPKYLVTQMGNDKSIKCEQNLGHDTMYWYKQDSKKFLKIMFSYNNKELIINETVPNRFSPKSPDKAHLNLHINSLELGDSAVYFCASSLGARRNTEAFFGQGTRLTVV.

The chain employs TRBV29-1 and TRBJ2-4; TRBD1 is a possible D gene (6 bases). There are 12 residues in the CDR3. From germline, CDR1 is SQVTM and CDR2 ANQGSEA. V was trimmed by 7 bases and J by 4 bases, leaving 11 bases between them. The CDR3 bases are TGCAGCGCAGGGGACACGAAAAACATTCAGTACTTC. Protein: CSAGDTKNIQYF.

The table lists this clonotype with a few counts. The chain joins TRBV9 to TRBJ1-5; TRBD1 aligns across 9 bases. The length of the CDR3 is 16 residues. The V gene's germline CDR1 is SGDLS and CDR2 YYNGEE. Trimming at V came to 4 bases and at J to 8 bases, leaving 13 bases not matched to a gene. The CDR3 region is CASSTGGRTGVEPQHF. The CDR3 DNA follows: TGTGCCAGCAGCACCGGGGGGAGGACAGGGGTTGAGCCCCAGCATTTT.

This clonotype was picked up a small number of times. The rearrangement links TRBV18 to TRBJ2-1; TRBD1 matches 8 bases. The V gene's germline CDR1 is KGHSH and CDR2 LQKENI. The V segment lost 5 bases and the J segment 2 bases; nucleotides outside the gene matches: 8. The CDR3 spans 16 residues. CDR3 sequence (DNA): TGTGCCAGCTCAAAGACAGGGGATGTCGCCTACAATGAGCAGTTCTTC. It translates to CASSKTGDVAYNEQFF.

This clonotype was found many times. The chain recombines TRBV7-2 with TRBJ2-7, with TRBD2 matching 8 bases. Germline CDR1 SGHTA, CDR2 FQGNSA. Trimming took 1 base from V and 4 from J; bases not matched to a gene: 3. This CDR3 is built from 14 residues. In DNA form, the CDR3 reads TGTGCCAGCAGCTTAGGGTTAGCGGGATACGAGCAGTACTTC. This translates into CASSLGLAGYEQYF.

This clonotype was observed a handful of times. The genes are TRBV6-5 and TRBJ2-3; 8 positions match TRBD2. Trimming at V came to 2 bases and at J to 1 base, leaving 11 bases not matched to a gene. The CDR3 covers 18 residues. CDR1 is MNHEY, CDR2 SVGAGI, per germline. CDR3 DNA: TGTGCCAGCAGTTACCGAAGACTAAGCGGGGGCCGCACAGATACGCAGTATTTT. It yields the protein CASSYRRLSGGRTDTQYF.

The rearrangement uses TRBV12-3 or TRBV12-4 and TRBJ2-7; D not resolved. The CDR3 totals 13 residues. Between the trimmed V and J ends, which lost 8 bases and 1 base, there was a span of 12 bases. This CDR3 is CASGKVLSYEQYF. CDR3 bases: TGTGCCAGCGGAAAAGTACTTTCCTACGAGCAGTACTTC.

This clonotype was seen a few times. This chain joins TRBV12-3 or TRBV12-4 and TRBJ2-3; D might be TRBD2 (5 bases). V lost 3 bases and J 5 bases, leaving 12 bases between the germline ends. The CDR3 is 14 amino acids. The CDR3 region is CASSLSGSGDTQYF. The CDR3 region has the DNA TGTGCCAGCAGTTTGAGCGGTTCCGGAGATACGCAGTATTTT.

V and J are TRBV7-2 and TRBJ2-3; D is unclear. The CDR3 is 14 amino acids. V was clipped by 1 base and J by 2 bases, with 7 bases between them. The germline V gene encodes CDR1 SGHTA and CDR2 FQGNSA. The CDR3 DNA follows: TGTGCCAGCAGCTTAGGCAGGATCACAGATACGCAGTATTTT. Protein product: CASSLGRITDTQYF.

This clonotype was detected many times. J is TRBJ2-2 and V is TRBV7-8, with TRBD1 identical over 9 bases. The CDR3 sequence is 17 residues long. Germline V CDR1 and CDR2: SGHVS, FQNEAQ. After removal of 5 bases from V and 6 bases from J, the junction contained 13 bases not matched to a gene. Here the CDR3 reads CASSHLQGQGRPGELFF. In nucleotides, the CDR3 is TGTGCCAGCAGCCATCTTCAGGGACAGGGTCGGCCCGGGGAGCTGTTTTTT.

Only a few counts were recorded for this clonotype. V gene TRBV20-1 combines with J gene TRBJ1-5; the D gene is possibly TRBD1 (5 bases). CDR3 length: 12 amino acids. The germline gives CDR1 DFQATT, CDR2 SNEGSKA (reference sequence). V was pared by 7 bases and J by 5 bases, with 12 bases between. The CDR3 reads CSGKETDQPQHF. CDR3 in DNA: TGCAGTGGGAAAGAGACAGATCAGCCCCAGCATTTT.

This clonotype turned up a few times. CDR3 nucleotide sequence: TGCGCCAGCAGCTTCGGCTTAGACGGTTATGGCTACACCTTC. It encodes CASSFGLDGYGYTF. The genes are TRBV5-1 and TRBJ1-2; D unclear. Germline CDR1 and CDR2: SGHRS and YFSETQ. The V gene lost 2 bases and the J gene lost 5 bases, with 13 bases spanning the gap. The CDR3 contains 14 residues.

In this sample, this clonotype turned up many times. This rearrangement joins TRBV5-5 to TRBJ1-1; D is uncertain. The V end was cut by 4 bases, the J end by 5 bases, with 12 bases between. Looked up from germline, CDR1 is SGHKS and CDR2 is YYEKEE (reference sequence). The CDR3 consists of 13 residues. For the CDR3, the DNA is TGTGCCAGCAGCCGGGTCGTGGGTACTGAAGCTTTCTTT. Translated: CASSRVVGTEAFF.

This clonotype showed up just a few times. The chain couples TRBV20-1 to TRBJ2-7; D perhaps matches TRBD2 (5 bases). The germline V and J ends were trimmed by 6 bases and 4 bases, with 10 bases remaining between them. This CDR3 has 11 amino acids. Germline lookup yields CDR1 DFQATT and CDR2 SNEGSKA (reference sequence). CDR3 in amino acids: CSALLVYEQYF. For the CDR3, the DNA is TGCAGTGCCCTACTAGTTTACGAGCAGTACTTC.